Below are 26 T cell receptor beta chains sequenced from a single sample in a study of T cells in localized non-small cell lung cancer. The protocol was immunoSEQ multiplex PCR, while the TCRdb copy is restricted to in-frame clones and leaves out a portion. The sample contains around 35,000 clones, about 83% of which appear only once. The source material was peripheral blood, sampled before any cancer treatment. Source of these receptors: a woman between 35 and 70 years old with stage I lung adenocarcinoma.

The chain is built from TRBV2 and TRBJ1-1, with D perhaps matching TRBD1 (5 bases). CDR1 SNHLY and CDR2 FYNNEI come from the germline V gene. The V end was cut by 1 base, the J end by 4 bases, with 7 bases between. The CDR3 totals 13 residues. The CDR3 loop is CASSEGGGTEAFF. The CDR3 DNA sequence: TGTGCCAGCAGTGAAGGGGGGGGCACTGAAGCTTTCTTT. Based on the CDR3 plus reference TRBV2 and TRBJ1-1, the full variable domain is EPEVTQTPSHQVTQMGQEVILRCVPISNHLYFYWYRQILGQKVEFLVSFYNNEISEKSEIFDDQFSVERPDGSNFTLKIRSTKLEDSAMYFCASSEGGGTEAFFGQGTRLTVV.

The V gene is TRBV30, the J gene TRBJ1-2, with D tentatively TRBD1 (5 bases). Germline V gives CDR1 GTSNPN, CDR2 SVGIG (reference sequence). Trimming stripped 3 bases from V and 8 bases from J, with 7 bases between. This CDR3 is built from 10 residues. The CDR3 loop is CAWRKGGYTF. CDR3 nucleotides: TGTGCCTGGAGGAAGGGGGGCTACACCTTC.

This chain uses TRBV7-9 with TRBJ1-2; D is unclear. Per germline, CDR1 SEHNR and CDR2 FQNEAQ (reference sequence). The CDR3 totals 13 residues. Trimming removed 3 bases from V and 4 bases from J, with 9 bases in between. The CDR3 region is CASSLGIGYGYTF. CDR3 bases: TGTGCCAGCAGCTTGGGGATCGGCTATGGCTACACCTTC.

The V call is TRBV18, the J call TRBJ1-1; D might be TRBD1 (6 bases). V dropped 3 bases and J dropped 7 bases, with 9 bases sitting between them. The length of the CDR3 is 12 residues. The germline V gene encodes CDR1 KGHSH and CDR2 LQKENI. The CDR3 DNA sequence: TGTGCCAGCTCACCGGGGGCCTATGAAGCTTTCTTT. Translation: CASSPGAYEAFF. Together with reference TRBV18 and TRBJ1-1, the CDR3 gives the full variable domain: NAGVMQNPRHLVRRRGQEARLRCSPMKGHSHVYWYRQLPEEGLKFMVYLQKENIIDESGMPKERFSAEFPKEGPSILRIQQVVRGDSAAYFCASSPGAYEAFFGQGTRLTVV.

This clone came up a few times. The V gene is TRBV18, the J gene TRBJ2-3, with 9 bases fitting TRBD1. This CDR3 spans 15 amino acids. V gave up 5 bases and J gave up 4 bases; unmatched junction bases: 7. CDR1 and CDR2 from the germline V gene are KGHSH and LQKENI. The CDR3 protein is CASSSRQGGPDTQYF. The CDR3 DNA follows: TGTGCCAGCTCATCAAGACAGGGGGGCCCAGATACGCAGTATTTT.

The chain has TRBV2 and TRBJ1-5, with D maybe TRBD1 (5 bases). The CDR3 loop spans 13 amino acids. Trimming took off 2 bases at V and 5 bases at J, with 7 bases between the two ends. Germline-derived CDR1 and CDR2 are SNHLY and FYNNEI. The CDR3 spells CASSEIGDQPQHF. CDR3 sequence (DNA): TGTGCCAGCAGTGAAATAGGGGATCAGCCCCAGCATTTT. The variable domain in full, with the rest retrieved from reference TRBV2 and TRBJ1-5, is EPEVTQTPSHQVTQMGQEVILRCVPISNHLYFYWYRQILGQKVEFLVSFYNNEISEKSEIFDDQFSVERPDGSNFTLKIRSTKLEDSAMYFCASSEIGDQPQHFGDGTRLSIL.

The rearrangement joins TRBV11-2 to TRBJ1-4; D ambiguous. This CDR3 comprises 13 residues. The V gene lost 2 bases and the J gene lost 4 bases, with 5 bases spanning the gap. Germline CDR1 SGHAT, CDR2 FQNNGV. CDR3 coding DNA: TGTGCCAGCAGCTTATCTCTTAATGAAAAACTGTTTTTT. It is translated as CASSLSLNEKLFF.

The chain carries TRBV19 and TRBJ2-1; D not resolved. There are 14 residues in the CDR3. Germline V gives CDR1 LNHDA, CDR2 SQIVND (reference sequence). The germline V and J ends were trimmed by 3 bases and 5 bases, with 11 bases remaining between them. The CDR3 DNA reads as TGTGCCAGTAGTATCACACGCCAGAACAATGAGCAGTTCTTC. Translated: CASSITRQNNEQFF.

V gene TRBV25-1 combines with J gene TRBJ2-3; 11 positions agree with TRBD2. V was clipped by 1 base and J by 2 bases; unmatched bases: 5. CDR3 size: 17 residues. Germline-derived CDR1 and CDR2 are MGHDK and SYGVNS. The CDR3 DNA reads as TGTGCCAGCAGTGAATCCCGACTAGCGGGAATCACAGATACGCAGTATTTT. As protein: CASSESRLAGITDTQYF.

The chain combines TRBV27 with TRBJ1-4; D not certain. This CDR3 has 15 residues. Germline loops: CDR1 MNHEY, CDR2 SMNVEV (reference sequence). Trimming took off 5 bases at V and 8 bases at J, with 18 bases between the two ends. CDR3 amino acids: CASSPSDGPREKLFF. CDR3 DNA: TGTGCCAGCAGTCCTTCGGACGGACCGCGGGAAAAACTGTTTTTT.

This clone is a singleton in its sample. The chain is built from TRBV21-1 and TRBJ1-1; the D call of TRBD1 is as the table states it, not checked on the DNA. TRBV21-1 is shown as a pseudogene. This CDR3 spans 16 amino acids. The CDR3 protein is CASSGGGRGCGTEAFF. The CDR3 DNA reads TGTGCCAGCAGCGGCGGAGGCAGGGGGTGCGGCACTGAAGCTTTCTTT.

This sequence joins TRBV28 and TRBJ2-3, with 10 nucleotides matching TRBD2. The CDR3 has 16 amino acids. The junction had 8 bases not matched to a gene; V was cut back by 5 bases and J by 3 bases. Looked up from germline, CDR1 is MDHEN and CDR2 is SYDVKM. Here the CDR3 DNA reads TGTGCCAGCAGTGGCCAGCGGGGGGGTGTGACAGATACGCAGTATTTT. Its protein is CASSGQRGGVTDTQYF.

CDR3 sequence (DNA): TGTGCCAGCAGCTTAATCACAGGGGTCACTGAAGCTTTCTTT. This translates into CASSLITGVTEAFF. The chain recombines TRBV7-2 with TRBJ1-1; TRBD1 aligns across 7 bases. Looked up from germline, CDR1 is SGHTA and CDR2 is FQGNSA. CDR3 size: 14 residues. V shed 2 bases, J shed 4 bases, and the junction held 4 bases outside the gene matches.

This clone occurred once. The V and J genes are TRBV5-6 and TRBJ1-2, with a possible D match to TRBD1 (5 bases). This CDR3 comprises 13 residues. V shed 4 bases and J shed 0 bases, with 7 bases lying between them. The germline CDR1 and CDR2 sequences are SGHDT and YYEEEE. The CDR3 nucleotides read TGTGCCAGCAGCAGGGGAACTAACTATGGCTACACCTTC. Its translation is CASSRGTNYGYTF.

Here the CDR3 DNA reads TGTGCCAGCAGCCACCGGGGGGGTCTCTACAATGAGCAGTTCTTC. Amino acids: CASSHRGGLYNEQFF. This chain joins TRBV4-2 and TRBJ2-1; 8 bases agree with TRBD2. The junction had 4 bases not matched to a gene; V was cut back by 3 bases and J by 3 bases. Germline CDR1 reads LGHNA; CDR2 reads YNFKEQ. This CDR3 is built from 15 residues.

This clone was seen a handful of times. The V gene is TRBV18, the J gene TRBJ1-1; a possible D gene is TRBD1 (6 bases). The CDR3 is made up of 15 amino acids. Trimming took 2 bases from V and 4 from J, leaving 14 bases between them. Per the germline V gene, CDR1 is KGHSH and CDR2 is LQKENI. This chain's CDR3 is CASSPSLGGSTEAFF. In DNA, the CDR3 is TGTGCCAGCTCACCAAGTTTAGGGGGAAGCACTGAAGCTTTCTTT. Complete variable domain (other parts from reference TRBV18 and TRBJ1-1): NAGVMQNPRHLVRRRGQEARLRCSPMKGHSHVYWYRQLPEEGLKFMVYLQKENIIDESGMPKERFSAEFPKEGPSILRIQQVVRGDSAAYFCASSPSLGGSTEAFFGQGTRLTVV.

The J gene is TRBJ1-5, the V gene TRBV6-4, with TRBD1 identical over 7 bases. CDR3 length equals 13 residues. The V gene's germline CDR1 is MRHNA and CDR2 SNTAGT. J was trimmed by 7 bases and V by 8 bases; bases with no gene match: 8. Here the CDR3 DNA reads TGTGCCAGCGCAGGGGGGATGGGGCAGCCCCAGCATTTT. Translated: CASAGGMGQPQHF.

V is TRBV7-2 and J is TRBJ2-3, with 7 bases that match TRBD2. In germline, CDR1 is SGHTA, CDR2 FQGNSA. J gave up 6 bases and V 2 bases, and 14 bases lay outside the gene matches. The CDR3 sequence is 17 residues long. The CDR3 spells CASSLFASGSVGDTQYF. CDR3 sequence (DNA): TGTGCCAGCAGCTTATTCGCTAGCGGATCCGTAGGGGATACGCAGTATTTT. The full variable domain, in which reference TRBV7-2 and TRBJ2-3 provide the parts outside the CDR3, is GAGVSQSPSNKVTEKGKDVELRCDPISGHTALYWYRQSLGQGLEFLIYFQGNSAPDKSGLPSDRFSAERTGGSVSTLTIQRTQQEDSAVYLCASSLFASGSVGDTQYFGPGTRLTVL.

This clone occurred a few times. V gene TRBV15 combines with J gene TRBJ1-6; no clear D. CDR1 is LNHNV, CDR2 YYDKDF, per germline (reference sequence). V was cut by 1 base and J by 3 bases, with 4 bases left in between. CDR3 length equals 14 residues. The CDR3 is CATSRAGYNSPLHF. Written as DNA, the CDR3 is TGTGCCACCAGCAGAGCCGGCTATAATTCACCCCTCCACTTT.

The CDR3 is CASSSPLGRNSPLHF. The CDR3 DNA follows: TGCGCCAGCAGCTCCCCCCTAGGGAGGAATTCACCCCTCCACTTT. The chain links TRBV4-1 to TRBJ1-6, with unresolved D. CDR3 length: 15 amino acids. The germline CDR1 and CDR2 sequences are MGHRA and YSYEKL. Trimming pared 5 bases from V and 7 bases from J, leaving 15 bases between.

The chain couples TRBV4-1 to TRBJ1-5, with TRBD1 as a possible D gene (5 bases). The V and J ends lost 4 bases and 8 bases respectively, with 18 bases between them. Germline V gives CDR1 MGHRA, CDR2 YSYEKL. This CDR3 comprises 15 residues. The DNA of the CDR3 is TGCGCCAGCAGCCTTTCTGGGGGGTTTGGGGAGCCCCAGCATTTT. It translates to CASSLSGGFGEPQHF.

V usage is TRBV19 and J usage is TRBJ2-2; maybe TRBD2 (5 bases). The CDR3 has 15 amino acids. V was pared by 2 bases and J by 6 bases, with 13 bases between. Germline CDR1 is LNHDA and CDR2 is SQIVND (reference sequence). The CDR3 region has the DNA TGTGCCAGTAGTATAACTAGGAGCAGCGCCGGGGAGCTGTTTTTT. This sequence encodes CASSITRSSAGELFF. Combining the CDR3 with reference TRBV19 and TRBJ2-2 gives the whole variable domain DGGITQSPKYLFRKEGQNVTLSCEQNLNHDAMYWYRQDPGQGLRLIYYSQIVNDFQKGDIAEGYSVSREKKESFPLTVTSAQKNPTAFYLCASSITRSSAGELFFGEGSRLTVL.

A few counts support this clone. The genes are TRBV5-1 and TRBJ2-2; 9 bases match TRBD1. With V trimmed by 4 bases and J by 0 bases, 1 base remained unmatched. The CDR3 extends over 15 amino acids. Germline V gene lookup returns CDR1 SGHRS and CDR2 YFSETQ. The chain's CDR3 is CASSRTGANTGELFF. The CDR3 nucleotides are TGCGCCAGCAGCAGGACAGGGGCGAACACCGGGGAGCTGTTTTTT.

CDR3 in DNA: TGTGCCAGCAGCCAAGCCATTACCGAAGAGACCCAGTACTTC. Its translation: CASSQAITEETQYF. The chain has TRBV4-2 and TRBJ2-5; D is unclear. This CDR3 is built from 14 residues. The V end was cut by 1 base, the J end by 3 bases, with 9 bases between. Per germline, CDR1 LGHNA and CDR2 YNFKEQ.

The chain combines TRBV5-1 with TRBJ2-7, with D perhaps matching TRBD1 (6 bases). The CDR3 has 13 residues. Trimming removed 4 bases from V and 5 bases from J, with 13 bases in between. CDR1 is SGHRS and CDR2 is YFSETQ in the germline V gene. The DNA for the CDR3 is TGCGCCAGCAGCGACACTACAGGGAACGAGCAGTACTTC. Amino acid sequence: CASSDTTGNEQYF.

The chain combines TRBV6-1 with TRBJ2-3, with D hard to call. The germline CDR1 and CDR2 sequences are MNHNS and SASEGT. The V end was cut by 1 base, the J end by 6 bases, with 11 bases between. The CDR3 contains 14 residues. In DNA form, the CDR3 reads TGTGCCAGCAGTGAAGTTATGTTCGCGGATACGCAGTATTTT. Amino acids: CASSEVMFADTQYF.